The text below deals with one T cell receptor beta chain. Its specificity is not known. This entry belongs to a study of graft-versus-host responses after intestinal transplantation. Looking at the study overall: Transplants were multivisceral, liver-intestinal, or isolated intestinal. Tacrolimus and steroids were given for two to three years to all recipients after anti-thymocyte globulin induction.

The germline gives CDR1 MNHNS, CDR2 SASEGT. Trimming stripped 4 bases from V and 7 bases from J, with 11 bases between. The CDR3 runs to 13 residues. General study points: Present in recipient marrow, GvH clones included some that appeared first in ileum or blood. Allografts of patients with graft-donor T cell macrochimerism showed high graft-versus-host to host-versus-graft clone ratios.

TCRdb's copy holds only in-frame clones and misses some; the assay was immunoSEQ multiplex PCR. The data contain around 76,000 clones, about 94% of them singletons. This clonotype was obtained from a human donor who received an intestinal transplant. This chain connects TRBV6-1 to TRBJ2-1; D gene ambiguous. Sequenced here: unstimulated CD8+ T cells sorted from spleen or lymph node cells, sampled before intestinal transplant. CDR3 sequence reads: CASSVYPSNEQFF. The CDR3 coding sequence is TGTGCCAGCAGTGTATACCCTAGTAATGAGCAGTTCTTC.